The 25 T cell receptor beta chains listed next were all sequenced from one sample in a study of shared clonotypes between healthy human individuals. Profiling relied on immunoSEQ multiplex PCR, and the TCRdb table lists in-frame clones only, not all of them. Here the sample spans about 800,000 clones, 95% to 97% being singletons. CD45RO-negative CD8 cells positively selected for CCR7 made up the naive population, which excluded terminally differentiated effector memory CD45RA+ cells. The sample comprised naive CD8+ T cells sorted from blood. All receptors derive from a man aged 30 to 45 in good health.

This clone showed up just once. The chain combines TRBV29-1 with TRBJ1-2; the D gene is possibly TRBD1 (5 bases). CDR1 and CDR2 (germline): SQVTM, ANQGSEA. V was clipped by 8 bases and J by 2 bases, with 12 bases between them. This CDR3 is 12 amino acids long. CDR3: CSFTQENYGYTF. CDR3 in DNA: TGCAGCTTTACACAGGAGAACTATGGCTACACCTTC.

This chain uses TRBV27 with TRBJ1-1, with a possible D match to TRBD1 (6 bases). This CDR3 comprises 13 residues. Germline V gene sequence: CDR1 MNHEY, CDR2 SMNVEV (reference sequence). Trimming stripped 6 bases from V and 1 base from J, with 9 bases between. As DNA, the CDR3 is TGTGCCAGCAGGGGGGCGCAGAACACTGAAGCTTTCTTT. This codes for CASRGAQNTEAFF.

The V and J genes are TRBV14 and TRBJ2-2; perhaps TRBD2 as D (5 bases). CDR3 length: 14 amino acids. CDR1 SGHDN and CDR2 FVKESK come from the germline V gene. V lost 6 bases to trimming and J lost 0 bases, with 8 bases between them. The CDR3 here is CASRGRANTGELFF. The CDR3 DNA is TGTGCCAGCAGGGGGAGAGCGAACACCGGGGAGCTGTTTTTT.

The chain recombines TRBV6-5 with TRBJ2-1; 10 bases fit TRBD2. The germline V gene has CDR1 MNHEY and CDR2 SVGAGI. J was trimmed by 13 bases and V by 5 bases; bases with no gene match: 11. The CDR3 is 14 residues long. For the CDR3, the DNA is TGTGCCAGCAGTCCACCGGGACTAGCGTACACTCAGTTCTTC. Amino acid sequence: CASSPPGLAYTQFF.

This clone appeared once. The chain carries TRBV7-8 and TRBJ2-1, with 12 bases fitting TRBD2. CDR3 length: 16 residues. Germline trimming cut 5 bases from V and 3 bases from J; bases unmatched to any gene: 5. CDR1 and CDR2 (germline): SGHVS, FQNEAQ. This CDR3 reads CASSRWTSGVYNEQFF. DNA for the CDR3: TGTGCCAGCAGCCGCTGGACTAGCGGGGTCTACAATGAGCAGTTCTTC.

This chain uses TRBV7-2 with TRBJ2-3; 9 nucleotides align to TRBD2. The CDR3 sequence is 16 residues long. Germline assignment: CDR1 SGHTA and CDR2 FQGNSA. V trimming: 8 bases; J trimming: 3 bases; junction bases outside the gene matches: 12. The CDR3 DNA is TGTGCCAGCCCAAACGGGCGGGAGGGCCGAACAGATACGCAGTATTTT. It specifies CASPNGREGRTDTQYF. Drawing the rest from reference TRBV7-2 and TRBJ2-3, the complete variable domain is GAGVSQSPSNKVTEKGKDVELRCDPISGHTALYWYRQSLGQGLEFLIYFQGNSAPDKSGLPSDRFSAERTGGSVSTLTIQRTQQEDSAVYLCASPNGREGRTDTQYFGPGTRLTVL.

This chain uses TRBV2 with TRBJ2-3; TRBD1 is a possible D gene (5 bases). Germline CDR1 is SNHLY and CDR2 is FYNNEI. This CDR3 has 11 amino acids. V was clipped by 7 bases and J by 3 bases, with 5 bases between them. CDR3 DNA sequence: TGTGCCAGCAAGGGGACAGATACGCAGTATTTT. Amino acid sequence: CASKGTDTQYF.

The V call is TRBV27, the J call TRBJ2-7; a possible D gene is TRBD1 (6 bases). V dropped 8 bases and J dropped 1 base, with 9 bases sitting between them. This CDR3 is built from 12 residues. Germline V lookup: CDR1 MNHEY, CDR2 SMNVEV (reference sequence). CDR3 loop: CASGQRSYEQYF. The CDR3 nucleotides are TGTGCCAGCGGACAGAGATCCTACGAGCAGTACTTC.

This clone was recorded a few times. This chain connects TRBV7-9 to TRBJ1-5, with 9 bases fitting TRBD1. Looked up from germline, CDR1 is SEHNR and CDR2 is FQNEAQ (reference sequence). This CDR3 is built from 16 residues. V lost 1 base and J lost 5; bases outside the gene matches: 6. The CDR3 reads CASSLGGQGGYQPQHF. The CDR3 bases are TGTGCCAGCAGCTTAGGGGGACAGGGTGGGTATCAGCCCCAGCATTTT.

V gene TRBV5-4 combines with J gene TRBJ2-5; the D is unclear. Germline lookup yields CDR1 SGHNT and CDR2 YYREEE (reference sequence). The ends were cut back, 0 bases at V and 5 bases at J, with 8 bases in the middle. CDR3 length: 13 amino acids. The CDR3 here is CASSLEEVETQYF. Written as DNA, the CDR3 is TGTGCCAGCAGCTTGGAAGAGGTGGAGACCCAGTACTTC.

With respect to this clone: The sample has other DNA sequences that encode this CDR3 too. The genes are TRBV9 and TRBJ2-3, with D unresolved. Germline loops: CDR1 SGDLS, CDR2 YYNGEE. V was shortened by 2 bases and J by 6 bases, with 10 bases between the two germline ends. CDR3 length: 13 amino acids. CDR3 in DNA: TGTGCCAGCAGCGTTCGAGTGTCGGATACGCAGTATTTT. It is translated as CASSVRVSDTQYF.

V and J are TRBV9 and TRBJ2-1, with a tentative D call TRBD2 (6 bases). The germline V gene encodes CDR1 SGDLS and CDR2 YYNGEE. Trimming pared 3 bases from V and 7 bases from J, leaving 26 bases between. The CDR3 extends over 18 amino acids. This CDR3 is CASSEPGGTPGLGNEQFF. CDR3 sequence (DNA): TGTGCCAGCAGCGAGCCTGGGGGGACTCCCGGTCTGGGTAATGAGCAGTTCTTC.

The chain uses TRBV6-1 and TRBJ2-7; maybe TRBD2 (5 bases). The CDR3 has 13 residues. Germline-derived CDR1 and CDR2 are MNHNS and SASEGT. Between the trimmed V and J ends, which lost 1 base and 7 bases, there was a span of 11 bases. The CDR3 loop reads CASSEVTRREQYF. CDR3 sequence (DNA): TGTGCCAGCAGTGAAGTGACCAGGAGGGAGCAGTACTTC.

The J gene is TRBJ1-2, the V gene TRBV7-9; 8 positions match TRBD1. CDR1 and CDR2 from the germline V gene are SEHNR and FQNEAQ (reference sequence). This CDR3 has 13 residues. V lost 5 bases and J lost 11; bases outside the gene matches: 10. This CDR3 is CASSLQGGEWYTF. CDR3 sequence (DNA): TGTGCCAGCAGCCTACAGGGGGGGGAATGGTACACCTTC.

This clone was detected once. V is TRBV6-5 and J is TRBJ1-1; a weak D match, TRBD1 (5 bases). Looked up from germline, CDR1 is MNHEY and CDR2 is SVGAGI. The V gene lost 6 bases and the J gene lost 8 bases, with 19 bases spanning the gap. The CDR3 extends over 14 amino acids. The CDR3 DNA follows: TGTGCCAGCAGCAACTCCATAGGGGCCGGGGAAGCTTTCTTT. It is translated as CASSNSIGAGEAFF.

This chain connects TRBV5-8 to TRBJ2-7, with 7 bases that match TRBD1. Germline-derived CDR1 and CDR2 are SGHTS and YDEGEE. Trimming took 7 bases from V and 1 from J; bases not matched to a gene: 14. The CDR3 loop spans 16 amino acids. CDR3 DNA sequence: TGTGCCAGCCAAAGTTTCCAGACAGGGAAATCCTACGAGCAGTACTTC. This gives the protein CASQSFQTGKSYEQYF.

The chain has TRBV4-2 and TRBJ1-1; D gene unclear. Germline assignment: CDR1 LGHNA and CDR2 YNFKEQ. With 3 bases removed from V and 7 bases from J, the gap between germline ends came to 12 bases. This CDR3 is built from 13 residues. The CDR3 DNA reads as TGTGCCAGCAGCCAGATGGACGGCTTTGAAGCTTTCTTT. This sequence encodes CASSQMDGFEAFF.

The rearrangement joins TRBV6-6 to TRBJ2-3, with TRBD2 matching 8 bases. Germline V gives CDR1 MNHNY, CDR2 SVGAGI (reference sequence). The CDR3 length is 14 residues. V shed 5 bases, J shed 5 bases, and the junction held 6 bases outside the gene matches. CDR3 region: CASSLGRAQDTQYF. CDR3 nucleotides: TGTGCCAGCAGTCTCGGGAGGGCCCAAGATACGCAGTATTTT.

This clone was picked up a small number of times. The chain links TRBV11-2 to TRBJ2-5; D is unresolved. This CDR3 spans 14 amino acids. Trimming took 6 bases from V and 3 from J, leaving 14 bases between them. Germline CDR1 is SGHAT and CDR2 is FQNNGV. The CDR3 reads CASRARYSEETQYF. In nucleotides, the CDR3 is TGTGCCAGCAGGGCAAGATACTCGGAAGAGACCCAGTACTTC.

This CDR3 reads CASSVSGVWQPQHF. CDR3 coding DNA: TGTGCCAGCAGCGTGTCGGGGGTGTGGCAGCCCCAGCATTTT. The genes are TRBV5-6 and TRBJ1-5; D may be TRBD1 (5 bases). The CDR3 covers 14 residues. V gave up 4 bases and J gave up 7 bases, with 15 bases separating them. The V gene's germline CDR1 is SGHDT and CDR2 YYEEEE.

The CDR3 bases are TGTGCCAGCAAGCCCTTGATAGCAAGACTAGCGGGAGGCACCTACAATGAGCAGTTCTTC. It yields the protein CASKPLIARLAGGTYNEQFF. The V gene is TRBV27, the J gene TRBJ2-1, with 13 bases that match TRBD2. The V segment lost 7 bases and the J segment 2 bases; nucleotides outside the gene matches: 17. The CDR3 covers 20 residues. Germline V gene data show CDR1 as MNHEY and CDR2 as SMNVEV (reference sequence).

This clone appeared a single time. The rearrangement links TRBV4-1 to TRBJ1-4, with 8 bases identical to TRBD1. CDR1 is MGHRA, CDR2 YSYEKL, per germline. There are 14 residues in the CDR3. J lost 5 bases, V lost 6 bases, and 5 bases had no gene match. CDR3 amino acids: CASSAGGRNEKLFF. Here the CDR3 DNA reads TGCGCCAGCAGTGCAGGGGGCCGAAATGAAAAACTGTTTTTT.

The CDR3 loop is CASEDSGRFPGELFF. In DNA, the CDR3 is TGTGCCAGCGAGGATAGCGGGAGGTTCCCCGGGGAGCTGTTTTTT. The J gene is TRBJ2-2, the V gene TRBV2, with TRBD2 matching over 10 bases. Germline CDR1 reads SNHLY; CDR2 reads FYNNEI. The ends lost 8 bases at V and 6 bases at J; junction bases unmatched: 9. CDR3 length: 15 residues.

This rearrangement joins TRBV5-5 to TRBJ1-1; D not certain. Germline V gives CDR1 SGHKS, CDR2 YYEKEE (reference sequence). Trimming took 0 bases from V and 4 from J, leaving 4 bases between them. The CDR3 has 12 amino acids. The CDR3 reads CASSLEGTEAFF. In DNA form, the CDR3 reads TGTGCCAGCAGCTTGGAGGGCACTGAAGCTTTCTTT.

J is TRBJ2-1 and V is TRBV30; D not certain. Germline V gene sequence: CDR1 GTSNPN, CDR2 SVGIG (reference sequence). V lost 0 bases and J lost 6, with 15 bases in between. The CDR3 extends over 15 amino acids. This CDR3 reads CAWSVLSNVGNEQFF. Written as DNA, the CDR3 is TGTGCCTGGAGTGTACTGTCTAACGTGGGCAATGAGCAGTTCTTC. Looking up the rest from reference TRBV30 and TRBJ2-1 gives the full variable domain: SQTIHQWPATLVQPVGSPLSLECTVEGTSNPNLYWYRQAAGRGLQLLFYSVGIGQISSEVPQNLSASRPQDRQFILSSKKLLLSDSGFYLCAWSVLSNVGNEQFFGPGTRLTVL.